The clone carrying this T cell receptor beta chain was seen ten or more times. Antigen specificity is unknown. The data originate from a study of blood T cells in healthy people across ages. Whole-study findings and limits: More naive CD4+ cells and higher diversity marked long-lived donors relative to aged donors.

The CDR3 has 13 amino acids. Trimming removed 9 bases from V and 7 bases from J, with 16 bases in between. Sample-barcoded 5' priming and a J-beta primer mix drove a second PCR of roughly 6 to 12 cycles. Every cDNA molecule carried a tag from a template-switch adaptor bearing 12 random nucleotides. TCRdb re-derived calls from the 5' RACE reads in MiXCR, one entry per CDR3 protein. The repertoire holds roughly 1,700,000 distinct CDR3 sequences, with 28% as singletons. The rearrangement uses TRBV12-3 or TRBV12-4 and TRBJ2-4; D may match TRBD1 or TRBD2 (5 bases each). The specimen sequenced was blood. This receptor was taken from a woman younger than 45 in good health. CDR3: CASRGDLANIQYF. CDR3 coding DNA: TGTGCCAGTAGAGGGGATTTGGCGAACATTCAGTACTTC.